This TCR beta chain was sequenced for a study of blood T cell repertoires in COVID-19 (dated by TCRdb to the early 2020s). In terms of the full investigation: Samples from collaborators originated in the United States, Italy and Spain and spanned both the acute and convalescent phases of COVID-19. The material from the prospective study consisted of cDNA or gDNA derived from T cells, B-cell-depleted T cells, or PBMCs. Subjects who had been exposed to COVID-19, were actively infected with it, or had recovered from it provided the deeply sampled blood TCRbeta repertoires that made up the dataset. Samples were obtained from the ongoing ImmuneRACE study (first 160 participants) and from about 1,300 subjects provided by 6 global collaborators. Where available, HLA class I and class II types were obtained from metadata supplied by the sample provider rather than from assay-based typing. Nearly every sample came with metadata listing a de-identified subject ID, COVID-19 status, age in years and sex. The repertoires were made available in a free public database intended to serve as a resource for research on the immune response to SARS-CoV-2. The investigation overall reported the following: The amount of clinical and demographic metadata varied by source and participant and was provided uncurated.

The immunoSEQ Assay, a bias-controlled multiplex PCR, was used to amplify TCRbeta CDR3 regions from genomic DNA. The study's own analysis went as follows. The number of nucleated cells in each sample was estimated by amplification of reference gene primers within the assay. To quantify the absolute abundance of each unique TCRbeta CDR3 rearrangement, sequence reads were collapsed and filtered. For each sample, productive Simpson clonality was calculated by taking the square root of Simpson's diversity index across productive rearrangements. What TCRdb holds here is the immuneACCESS table cut down to in-frame rearrangements. Part of the clones is not present; checked against another copy, under half of the missing clones reflect an unresolved V gene, and the others are unexplained. V and J calls and clone size are copied from that table; D and trimming were computed from the DNA. The sample includes hundreds of thousands of clones, with over 80% observed a single time. Together, the top ten hold approximately 1.4% of the sample.

Another Seattle source contributed samples from volunteer blood donors who had recovered from COVID-19. The collaborating institutions used their own protocols to collect whole blood in K2EDTA tubes. For TCRbeta analysis, collaborator samples were shipped as frozen whole blood, as isolated PBMCs, or as DNA extracted from either sample type. In regard to this clone: What this receptor recognizes is not known. No per-base quality is available; no much larger clone lies one base away.

Including the terminal cysteine and phenylalanine, the CDR3 comprises 15 residues. Only CDR3 DNA is held: 45 bases, read in frame from base 1. Trimming takes 1 base off V and 3 bases off J; junction bases not matched to a gene: 4. Taken from the germline V gene, the CDR1 and CDR2 loops are MNHNS and SASEGT. This sequence originates from a woman in her forties who had recovered from COVID-19. In this chain, TRBV6-1 is recombined with TRBJ1-1; the junction holds 8 bases that match TRBD1. Sequencing was carried out using peripheral blood. The nucleotide sequence is TGTGCCAGCAGTGAAGGGACAGGGTTCCACACTGAAGCTTTCTTT. This yields the protein CASSEGTGFHTEAFF.